This T cell receptor (beta chain) emerged from a study of blood T cell repertoires in COVID-19. About the study: From the United States, Italy and Spain came samples of acute and convalescent COVID-19. Sources were T cells, B-cell-depleted T cells, or PBMCs; the material itself was cDNA or gDNA.

Original analysis: Nucleated cell counts were estimated from reference gene primer amplification. This table comes from immunoSEQ multiplex PCR, and its TCRdb copy is limited to in-frame clones, with some not included. V, J and clone size were drawn from that table, and D and trimming were deduced from the DNA. The sample gives fewer than 350,000 clones, over 75% of which show up once; around 6.9% is in the top ten. Sequences were obtained from peripheral blood. This receptor was obtained from a human donor in a cohort sampled during active COVID-19.

The CDR3 coding sequence is TGCAGCGCGGGGAGGGGGCCGCCGCGGAGGACCCAGTACTTC. This translates into CSAGRGPPRRTQYF. The V and J genes are TRBV29-1 and TRBJ2-5; D may match TRBD1 or TRBD2 (7 bases each). V was cut by 7 bases and J by 7 bases, with 22 bases left in between. The germline V gene has CDR1 SQVTM and CDR2 ANQGSEA. The CDR3 has 14 amino acids. The complete variable domain, with remaining parts taken from reference TRBV29-1 and TRBJ2-5, reads SAVISQKPSRDICQRGTSLTIQCQVDSQVTMMFWYRQQPGQSLTLIATANQGSEATYESGFVIDKFPISRPNLTFSTLTVSNMSPEDSSIYLCSAGRGPPRRTQYFGPGTRLLVL.